This T cell receptor (beta chain) was captured by sequencing in a study of response to subunit inactivated influenza vaccine. Trimming took 4 bases from V and 2 from J, leaving 12 bases between them. Looked up from germline, CDR1 is SQVTM and CDR2 is ANQGSEA. The CDR3 extends over 14 amino acids. General study results and limits: The authors proposed limited new T cell recruitment per seasonal influenza vaccination.

TCRdb passed the RT-PCR reads through MiXCR, listing each CDR3 protein once. The sample yields 500,000 to 600,000 distinct CDR3 sequences, 16% seen once. Turning to this clonotype: Its antigen remains unidentified.

The chain uses TRBV29-1 and TRBJ2-1; D may match TRBD1 or TRBD2 (5 bases each). Sequenced here: CD4+ T cells sorted from PBMCs, sampled less than 30 months after vaccination. This TCR derives from a man aged 45 to 75 who received an inactivated influenza vaccine. CDR3: CSVANGATYNEQFF. The DNA for the CDR3 is TGCAGCGTTGCAAACGGGGCAACCTACAATGAGCAGTTCTTC.